A single T cell receptor beta chain is shown here with its context. This sample was included in a study of blood T cell repertoires in COVID-19. Overall study: Samples taken during acute and convalescent COVID-19 were collected in the United States, Italy and Spain. PBMCs, B-cell-depleted T cells, or T cells provided the cDNA or gDNA that made up the material.

TCRdb's table, derived via immunoSEQ multiplex PCR, lists solely in-frame clones and lacks some. Found here are 150,000 or so clones, approximately 86% of them singletons; the top ten hold 3.5% to 4.5%. Germline V gene lookup returns CDR1 SGHTA and CDR2 FQGTGA. The CDR3 is 14 residues long. Between the trimmed V and J ends, which lost 3 bases and 4 bases, there was a span of 12 bases. Participants' reported clinical history set cohort assignment. Exposed participants encountered a COVID-19 case during the 2 weeks preceding study entry. The specimen was PBMCs or T cells enriched from blood (not recorded which). This chain connects TRBV7-3 to TRBJ2-5, with D perhaps TRBD1 (6 bases). This TCR was sampled from a woman in her 40s who had been exposed to COVID-19. CDR3 sequence (DNA): TGTGCCAGCAGCTTGGACAGTGCCTCAGAGACCCAGTACTTC. Translated: CASSLDSASETQYF.